This is a list of T cell receptor beta chains from one sample in a study of neurological immune-mediated disorders. TCRdb ran MiXCR on the 5' RACE reads and lists one entry per CDR3 protein. Of about 60,000 distinct CDR3 sequences in the sample, roughly a tenth are singletons; the top ten hold less than 8.5%. Material: PBMCs. The source of these receptors is a male donor with HTLV-1-associated myelopathy (HAM/TSP). Each CDR3 is given with its conserved first and last residue. The order of the fields is V gene, clone size, D gene, J gene, CDR3 protein, CDR3 DNA. D genes are given only for firm matches. Clone size appears in some rows only: once, few, many, or a class for an expanded clone.

TRBV5-5	many	TRBD1	TRBJ2-7	CASSPRQGNEQYF	TGTGCCAGCAGCCCCCGACAGGGAAACGAGCAGTACTTC
TRBV7-2	many	TRBD1	TRBJ1-2	CASSESIQGVGGYTF	TGTGCCAGCAGCGAAAGTATACAGGGGGTGGGAGGCTACACCTTC
TRBV5-1	many	TRBD1	TRBJ2-3	CASSQGDRGSTDTQYF	TGCGCCAGCAGCCAAGGGGACAGGGGGAGCACAGATACGCAGTATTTT
TRBV6-2/TRBV6-3	many	.	TRBJ2-3	CASSFRSTDTQYF	TGTGCCAGCAGCTTCCGATCAACAGATACGCAGTATTTT
TRBV3-1	many	.	TRBJ1-5	CASSETSGQPQHF	TGTGCCAGCAGTGAGACCTCGGGGCAGCCCCAGCATTTT
TRBV20-1	many	.	TRBJ1-1	CSACRDGLNTEAFF	TGCAGTGCTTGCCGGGACGGCCTGAACACTGAAGCTTTCTTT
TRBV5-5	many	TRBD1	TRBJ1-2	CASSLKRTGEYYGYTF	TGTGCCAGCAGCCTTAAAAGGACAGGCGAATACTATGGCTACACCTTC
TRBV18	many	TRBD1	TRBJ2-7	CASSPSTGGDEQYF	TGTGCCAGCTCACCCTCGACAGGGGGCGACGAGCAGTACTTC
TRBV5-1	many	.	TRBJ2-3	CASSWGDTQYF	TGCGCCAGCAGCTGGGGGGATACGCAGTATTTT
TRBV12-3/TRBV12-4	medium-sized	TRBD2	TRBJ2-3	CASSWRGADTQYF	TGTGCCAGCAGTTGGCGGGGGGCGGATACGCAGTATTTT
TRBV2	many	.	TRBJ2-7	CASSGQLYEQYF	TGTGCCAGCAGTGGACAGCTTTACGAGCAGTACTTC
TRBV4-3	few	TRBD2	TRBJ2-3	CASSQGPLRAGGSTDTQYF	TGCGCCAGCAGCCAAGGGCCCCTTAGAGCGGGGGGTAGCACAGATACGCAGTATTTT
TRBV6-5	many	.	TRBJ2-7	CASSYSSAFSYEQYF	TGTGCCAGCAGTTACTCGTCCGCCTTCTCCTACGAGCAGTACTTC
TRBV5-1	many	.	TRBJ1-2	CASSSIEGRDGYTF	TGCGCCAGCAGCTCGATTGAGGGGCGAGATGGCTACACCTTC
TRBV9	many	.	TRBJ2-5	CASSVGGLSETQYF	TGTGCCAGCAGCGTAGGTGGGCTGTCGGAGACCCAGTACTTC
TRBV5-6	many	.	TRBJ2-5	CASSLDREVETQYF	TGTGCCAGCAGCTTGGACAGGGAGGTCGAGACCCAGTACTTC
TRBV6-1	many	.	TRBJ2-2	CASSEVGYTGELFF	TGTGCCAGCAGTGAAGTTGGGTACACCGGGGAGCTGTTTTTT
TRBV3-1	many	.	TRBJ1-2	CASSQVRTVYGYTF	TGTGCCAGCAGCCAAGTCAGGACTGTCTATGGCTACACCTTC
TRBV19	many	.	TRBJ1-5	CASSVRQEEWGNQPQHF	TGTGCCAGTAGTGTCCGACAGGAAGAGTGGGGGAATCAGCCCCAGCATTTT
TRBV3-1	many	.	TRBJ2-2	CASSQHRRGPDTGELFF	TGTGCCAGCAGCCAACACCGGAGGGGGCCGGACACCGGGGAGCTGTTTTTT
TRBV20-1	many	.	TRBJ2-1	CSARDRVVEQFF	TGCAGTGCTAGAGACAGGGTAGTGGAGCAGTTCTTC
TRBV19	many	.	TRBJ2-5	CASSIGNQETQYF	TGTGCCAGTAGTATTGGGAACCAAGAGACCCAGTACTTC
TRBV20-1	.	.	TRBJ1-6	CSARGGPGNSPLHF	TGCAGTGCTAGGGGGGGCCCCGGGAATTCACCCCTCCACTTT
TRBV5-6	many	.	TRBJ2-7	CASSLNAYEQYF	TGTGCCAGCAGCTTAAACGCCTACGAGCAGTACTTC
TRBV29-1	many	TRBD2	TRBJ2-3	CSVRLAGGPITDTQYF	TGCAGCGTTCGCCTAGCGGGGGGGCCGATCACAGATACGCAGTATTTT
TRBV5-1	many	.	TRBJ2-2	CASSLEGGSLNTGELFF	TGCGCCAGCAGCTTGGAGGGGGGTTCCCTCAACACCGGGGAGCTGTTTTTT
TRBV18	many	.	TRBJ2-7	CASSPRQGPYNYEQYF	TGTGCCAGCTCACCACGGCAGGGGCCATATAATTACGAGCAGTACTTC
TRBV2	many	TRBD1	TRBJ2-5	CASSVAGGKTQYF	TGTGCCAGCAGTGTCGCAGGGGGAAAGACCCAGTACTTC
TRBV12-3/TRBV12-4	many	.	TRBJ1-6	CASSLDRTLFNSPLHF	TGTGCCAGCAGTTTAGACAGGACCCTATTTAATTCACCCCTCCACTTT
TRBV20-1	many	.	TRBJ1-3	CSARDRRSSGNTIYF	TGCAGTGCTAGAGACAGGCGAAGCTCTGGAAACACCATATATTTT
TRBV5-6	few	.	TRBJ1-1	CASSSFPGEAFF	TGTGCCAGCAGCTCCTTTCCAGGTGAAGCTTTCTTT